This passage covers 12 T cell receptor beta chains from one sample sequenced in a study of T cell responses to AZD1222 COVID-19 vaccine. Assay: immunoSEQ multiplex PCR; the TCRdb copy retains only in-frame clones and omits some. The sample comprises more than 100,000 clones, 65% to 90% of which are singletons, and approximately 7.5% rests with the top ten. Here the sequenced sample was peripheral blood, taken on day 0 of AZD1222 vaccination. These receptors were collected from an adult in good health.

The chain joins TRBV5-1 to TRBJ2-1, with 12 bases that match TRBD2. Germline assignment: CDR1 SGHRS and CDR2 YFSETQ. This CDR3 spans 16 amino acids. The V gene end was trimmed by 6 bases and the J gene end by 0 bases; junction bases not matched to a gene: 4. The CDR3, as DNA: TGCGCCAGCACCCGGACTAGCGGGATCTCCTACAATGAGCAGTTCTTC. It is translated as CASTRTSGISYNEQFF.

CDR3 sequence: CASSSGQGRGYTF. CDR3 in DNA: TGTGCCAGCAGTTCCGGACAGGGTCGGGGCTACACCTTC. This chain uses TRBV12-3 or TRBV12-4 with TRBJ1-2, with TRBD1 matching over 8 bases. V was pared by 4 bases and J by 8 bases, with 6 bases of the junction left unmatched. This CDR3 has 13 residues.

This chain uses TRBV27 with TRBJ2-3, with a weak D call TRBD1 (6 bases). Germline-derived CDR1 and CDR2 are MNHEY and SMNVEV (reference sequence). Trimming took 6 bases from V and 4 from J, leaving 17 bases between them. The CDR3 runs 15 residues. The CDR3 sequence is CASSRHRVGADTQYF. The CDR3 DNA follows: TGTGCCAGCAGCCGCCACAGGGTGGGGGCAGATACGCAGTATTTT.

The chain is built from TRBV28 and TRBJ1-5, with 9 positions matching TRBD1. Germline V gene lookup returns CDR1 MDHEN and CDR2 SYDVKM. V dropped 7 bases and J dropped 9; count of bases not matched to a gene: 10. This CDR3 has 14 amino acids. CDR3 region: CASTFGTGLGPQHF. For the CDR3, the DNA is TGTGCCAGCACCTTTGGGACAGGGTTGGGGCCCCAGCATTTT. Full variable domain (outside the CDR3, taken from reference TRBV28 and TRBJ1-5): DVKVTQSSRYLVKRTGEKVFLECVQDMDHENMFWYRQDPGLGLRLIYFSYDVKMKEKGDIPEGYSVSREKKERFSLILESASTNQTSMYLCASTFGTGLGPQHFGDGTRLSIL.

This clone was seen just once. This sequence joins TRBV19 and TRBJ2-5; no firm D call. From germline, CDR1 is LNHDA and CDR2 SQIVND (reference sequence). The germline V and J ends were trimmed by 5 bases and 0 bases, with 4 bases remaining between them. CDR3 length: 12 amino acids. CDR3 in amino acids: CASSSDQETQYF. The CDR3 DNA reads as TGTGCCAGTAGTTCTGACCAAGAGACCCAGTACTTC.

This sequence joins TRBV18 and TRBJ2-5; D gene uncertain. Germline V gives CDR1 KGHSH, CDR2 LQKENI. The CDR3 contains 14 residues. V was cut by 3 bases and J by 5 bases, with 13 bases left in between. The CDR3 DNA follows: TGTGCCAGCTCACCTGGGCTGACGGAGGAGACCCAGTACTTC. Translated: CASSPGLTEETQYF.

The chain has TRBV14 and TRBJ2-2, with D possibly TRBD1 on 6 matching bases. V shed 4 bases and J shed 4 bases, with 16 bases lying between them. This CDR3 comprises 16 residues. From germline, CDR1 is SGHDN and CDR2 FVKESK. The CDR3 spells CASSRVVQGSTGELFF. CDR3 in DNA: TGTGCCAGCAGCCGGGTTGTACAGGGATCCACCGGGGAGCTGTTTTTT. Looking up the rest from reference TRBV14 and TRBJ2-2 gives the full variable domain: EAGVTQFPSHSVIEKGQTVTLRCDPISGHDNLYWYRRVMGKEIKFLLHFVKESKQDESGMPNNRFLAERTGGTYSTLKVQPAELEDSGVYFCASSRVVQGSTGELFFGEGSRLTVL.

Worth noting for this clone: At one of its ends the junction is not consistent with the germline gene, which may arise from a read error. This chain connects TRBV28 to TRBJ1-1; D gene unclear. Germline CDR1 reads MDHEN; CDR2 reads SYDVKM. The CDR3 has 13 amino acids. As DNA, the CDR3 is TGCCTTGCTAGAGGGCCCGTGGCAACTGAAGCTTTCTTT. Translated, it gives CLARGPVATEAFF.

This chain uses TRBV5-1 with TRBJ1-2; D is uncertain. Trimming shortened V by 0 bases and J by 4 bases, and 13 bases separated the two germline ends. Germline V CDR1 and CDR2: SGHRS, YFSETQ. The CDR3 loop spans 15 amino acids. CDR3 sequence reads: CASSLAPGLGYGYTF. The CDR3 DNA reads TGCGCCAGCAGCTTGGCGCCGGGATTGGGCTATGGCTACACCTTC.

This clone was seen just once. V is TRBV5-1 and J is TRBJ1-1; the D gene is possibly TRBD1 (6 bases). Trimming shortened V by 5 bases and J by 4 bases, and 15 bases separated the two germline ends. The CDR3 consists of 14 residues. Per germline, CDR1 SGHRS and CDR2 YFSETQ. The CDR3 spells CASRSQQGGTEAFF. CDR3 coding DNA: TGCGCCAGCAGGTCCCAACAGGGTGGCACTGAAGCTTTCTTT.

The rearrangement links TRBV5-1 to TRBJ1-1; TRBD1 is a possible D gene (5 bases). Germline-derived CDR1 and CDR2 are SGHRS and YFSETQ. The CDR3 runs 15 residues. V was shortened by 3 bases and J by 0 bases, with 12 bases between the two germline ends. CDR3 DNA sequence: TGCGCCAGCAGCTCAGGGAGTAGGGTGAACACTGAAGCTTTCTTT. Its protein product is CASSSGSRVNTEAFF. Variable domain in full (rest from reference TRBV5-1 and TRBJ1-1): KAGVTQTPRYLIKTRGQQVTLSCSPISGHRSVSWYQQTPGQGLQFLFEYFSETQRNKGNFPGRFSGRQFSNSRSEMNVSTLELGDSALYLCASSSGSRVNTEAFFGQGTRLTVV.

V is TRBV28 and J is TRBJ1-3; D remains unclear. This CDR3 comprises 15 residues. CDR1 is MDHEN, CDR2 SYDVKM, per germline. The V end lost 3 bases, the J end lost 0 bases, and 9 bases lay between the germline ends. Here the CDR3 reads CASSFPADSGNTIYF. The DNA of the CDR3 is TGTGCCAGCAGTTTCCCGGCAGACTCTGGAAACACCATATATTTT.